This passage covers 21 T cell receptor beta chains from one sample sequenced in a study of Ad26.COV2.S vaccination and SARS-CoV-2 variants. Here immunoSEQ multiplex PCR was the method, and the copy in TCRdb shows in-frame clones only, minus some. Here the sample spans 46,000 or so clones, approximately 80% being singletons. The sequences come from peripheral blood, collected after recovery from COVID-19. These receptors originate from a human donor who had recovered from COVID-19.

This chain links TRBV3-1 (or the pseudogene TRBV3-2) with TRBJ2-7, with TRBD1 matching over 7 bases. CDR3 length: 13 residues. After removal of 1 base from V and 6 bases from J, the junction contained 3 bases not matched to a gene. Germline CDR1 is LGHDT and CDR2 is YNNKEL (reference sequence). The CDR3 DNA follows: TGTGCCAGCAGCCAAGTGGCAGGGGGCGAGCAGTACTTC. Translated, it gives CASSQVAGGEQYF.

This chain joins TRBV30 and TRBJ1-2; D possibly corresponds to TRBD1 (5 bases). Germline V gene data show CDR1 as GTSNPN and CDR2 as SVGIG (reference sequence). Trimming took 5 bases from V and 0 from J, leaving 7 bases between them. This CDR3 is 12 amino acids long. The CDR3 reads CAWQGSNYGYTF. CDR3 nucleotide sequence: TGTGCCTGGCAGGGTTCTAACTATGGCTACACCTTC.

The chain combines TRBV6-5 with TRBJ2-7; 12 nucleotides agree with TRBD1. The CDR3 totals 15 residues. V lost 6 bases, J lost 9 bases, and 12 bases stayed unmatched. In germline, CDR1 is MNHEY, CDR2 SVGAGI. Written as DNA, the CDR3 is TGTGCCAGCAGCACCCCCGGGACAGGGGGCACTTGGCAGTACTTC. It specifies CASSTPGTGGTWQYF.

This chain uses TRBV9 with TRBJ2-7; TRBD2 agrees at 16 bases. The V and J ends lost 4 bases and 6 bases, in that order; junction bases with no gene match: 10. Germline V gene data show CDR1 as SGDLS and CDR2 as YYNGEE. The CDR3 extends over 17 amino acids. The chain's CDR3 is CASSIGTSGRGLGEQYF. CDR3 DNA: TGTGCCAGCAGCATAGGGACTAGCGGGAGGGGCCTAGGCGAGCAGTACTTC.

CDR3 sequence (DNA): TGTGCCAGCAGCGTAGTGGAGTCTGCTGGAAACACCATATATTTT. Protein sequence: CASSVVESAGNTIYF. The rearrangement joins TRBV9 to TRBJ1-3; the D is unclear. The V end was cut by 0 bases, the J end by 2 bases, with 9 bases between. The CDR3 totals 15 residues. Germline assignment: CDR1 SGDLS and CDR2 YYNGEE.

This clone came up a few times. This sequence joins TRBV19 and TRBJ2-5; 9 bases are a match to TRBD2. The germline CDR1 and CDR2 sequences are LNHDA and SQIVND (reference sequence). With V trimmed by 3 bases and J by 5 bases, 7 bases remained unmatched. The CDR3 has 15 residues. The CDR3 region has the DNA TGTGCCAGTAGTATCTCGGCGGGAGGGCTGGAGACCCAGTACTTC. Translation gives CASSISAGGLETQYF.

The genes are TRBV6-5 and TRBJ1-2; 8 bases are a match to TRBD1. The CDR3 is made up of 14 amino acids. Germline V CDR1 and CDR2: MNHEY, SVGAGI. The ends lost 6 bases at V and 8 bases at J; junction bases unmatched: 11. CDR3 nucleotides: TGTGCCAGCAGGATAAGCCAGGGGGCTGGGGGCTACACCTTC. Its translation: CASRISQGAGGYTF.

The V call is TRBV5-6, the J call TRBJ2-7; TRBD2 matches 8 bases. J gave up 7 bases and V 10 bases, and 10 bases lay outside the gene matches. Germline lookup yields CDR1 SGHDT and CDR2 YYEEEE. The CDR3 runs to 12 residues. CDR3 DNA sequence: TGTGCCTCCCGGGGGGGGCCGGGGGAGCAGTACTTC. Its protein is CASRGGPGEQYF. Full variable domain (remainder filled in from reference TRBV5-6 and TRBJ2-7): DAGVTQSPTHLIKTRGQQVTLRCSPKSGHDTVSWYQQALGQGPQFIFQYYEEEERQRGNFPDRFSGHQFPNYSSELNVNALLLGDSALYLCASRGGPGEQYFGPGTRLTVT.

This clone was observed a single time. This chain uses TRBV30 with TRBJ2-1; 9 bases fit TRBD2. CDR3 size: 12 residues. Germline CDR1 GTSNPN, CDR2 SVGIG (reference sequence). Unmatched junction bases numbered 3, after V lost 5 bases and J lost 7 bases. CDR3 amino acids: CAWGTSTNEQFF. In DNA, the CDR3 is TGTGCCTGGGGGACTAGCACAAATGAGCAGTTCTTC.

V is TRBV10-3 and J is TRBJ1-1; D gene uncertain. V was clipped by 7 bases and J by 4 bases, with 10 bases between them. The length of the CDR3 is 12 residues. Germline V gives CDR1 ENHRY, CDR2 SYGVKD. Here the CDR3 reads CAIKSESTEAFF. The CDR3 bases are TGTGCCATCAAGAGCGAGTCCACTGAAGCTTTCTTT.

This chain joins TRBV27 and TRBJ1-5, with D perhaps matching TRBD1 (6 bases). The CDR3 runs 15 residues. Germline V lookup: CDR1 MNHEY, CDR2 SMNVEV (reference sequence). The V gene lost 0 bases and the J gene lost 6 bases, with 12 bases spanning the gap. The CDR3: CASSLSGGRVQPQHF. The CDR3 DNA is TGTGCCAGCAGTTTATCAGGGGGTAGGGTTCAGCCCCAGCATTTT.

The genes are TRBV7-3 and TRBJ1-1; D ambiguous. Germline assignment: CDR1 SGHTA and CDR2 FQGTGA. The CDR3 is 14 amino acids. V was clipped by 0 bases and J by 2 bases, with 7 bases between them. CDR3 nucleotide sequence: TGTGCCAGCAGCTTAACGCCGGTCAACACTGAAGCTTTCTTT. This sequence encodes CASSLTPVNTEAFF. Drawing the rest from reference TRBV7-3 and TRBJ1-1, the complete variable domain is GAGVSQTPSNKVTEKGKYVELRCDPISGHTALYWYRQSLGQGPEFLIYFQGTGAADDSGLPNDRFFAVRPEGSVSTLKIQRTERGDSAVYLCASSLTPVNTEAFFGQGTRLTVV.

In DNA, the CDR3 is TGTGCCAGCAGTCTAGAGAACACTGAAGCTTTCTTT. Translated: CASSLENTEAFF. The chain links TRBV2 to TRBJ1-1; D gene uncertain. The CDR3 spans 12 residues. V gave up 5 bases and J gave up 1 base, with 5 bases separating them. Germline CDR1 and CDR2: SNHLY and FYNNEI. The full variable domain, its missing parts supplied by reference TRBV2 and TRBJ1-1, is EPEVTQTPSHQVTQMGQEVILRCVPISNHLYFYWYRQILGQKVEFLVSFYNNEISEKSEIFDDQFSVERPDGSNFTLKIRSTKLEDSAMYFCASSLENTEAFFGQGTRLTVV.

The V and J genes are TRBV6-4 and TRBJ2-1; 7 nucleotides match TRBD1. This CDR3 has 15 amino acids. Germline loops: CDR1 MRHNA, CDR2 SNTAGT. The V gene end was trimmed by 6 bases and the J gene end by 3 bases; junction bases not matched to a gene: 8. The CDR3 sequence is CASSVGTAVYNEQFF. Written as DNA, the CDR3 is TGTGCCAGCAGCGTCGGGACAGCGGTCTACAATGAGCAGTTCTTC.

As concerns this clone: Sequence at one end of the junction differs from germline and may be a read error. The genes are TRBV7-8 and TRBJ2-7; 8 bases map to TRBD2. CDR1 SGHVS and CDR2 FQNEAQ come from the germline V gene. The CDR3 is made up of 13 amino acids. This CDR3 reads CASSLEVIRGLVF. In nucleotides, the CDR3 is TGTGCCAGCAGCTTAGAGGTCATTAGGGGACTAGTCTTC.

The chain is built from TRBV27 and TRBJ2-3, with TRBD1 matching 8 bases. This CDR3 spans 15 amino acids. Losses at the gene ends were 4 bases for V and 1 base for J; bases not matched to a gene: 4. CDR1 and CDR2 (germline): MNHEY, SMNVEV (reference sequence). CDR3 sequence: CASSSDRARTDTQYF. The CDR3 coding sequence is TGTGCCAGCAGTTCGGACAGGGCACGCACAGATACGCAGTATTTT.

The J gene is TRBJ2-4, the V gene TRBV5-6; D call uncertain. The length of the CDR3 is 13 residues. V lost 2 bases and J 0 bases, leaving 3 bases between the germline ends. The germline V gene encodes CDR1 SGHDT and CDR2 YYEEEE. As DNA, the CDR3 is TGTGCCAGCAGCTTAATAGCCAAAAACATTCAGTACTTC. Translation: CASSLIAKNIQYF.

The chain recombines TRBV9 with TRBJ1-3, with 7 bases that match TRBD1. V trimming: 4 bases; J trimming: 0 bases; junction bases outside the gene matches: 7. CDR1 and CDR2 from the germline V gene are SGDLS and YYNGEE. This CDR3 contains 16 residues. CDR3 region: CASSSRGAASGNTIYF. The CDR3 DNA reads as TGTGCCAGCAGCTCCAGGGGGGCTGCCTCTGGAAACACCATATATTTT.

In this sample, this clone turned up a few times. The chain couples TRBV24-1 to TRBJ2-5; 8 bases are shared with TRBD1. Germline assignment: CDR1 KGHDR and CDR2 SFDVKD. After removal of 3 bases from V and 4 bases from J, the junction contained 6 bases not matched to a gene. This CDR3 has 15 amino acids. The CDR3 reads CATSDVGTGGETQYF. The CDR3, as DNA: TGTGCCACCAGTGATGTCGGGACAGGAGGAGAGACCCAGTACTTC.

This clone was seen once. The chain uses TRBV27 and TRBJ2-3; D may be TRBD2 (5 bases). The CDR3 sequence is 15 residues long. Trimming took 11 bases from V and 6 from J, leaving 24 bases between them. Per germline, CDR1 MNHEY and CDR2 SMNVEV (reference sequence). CDR3 sequence: CASCPQSHWEDTQYF. As DNA, the CDR3 is TGTGCCTCCTGCCCGCAGTCACATTGGGAGGATACGCAGTATTTT.

This clone is a singleton in its sample. V usage is TRBV7-3 and J usage is TRBJ2-5; 12 bases agree with TRBD2. V dropped 6 bases and J dropped 2; count of bases not matched to a gene: 4. CDR3 length: 15 residues. Germline V gene lookup returns CDR1 SGHTA and CDR2 FQGTGA. The CDR3 spells CASSQTSGGQETQYF. Written as DNA, the CDR3 is TGTGCCAGCAGTCAGACTAGCGGGGGACAAGAGACCCAGTACTTC.